The 8 T cell receptor beta chains reported below all come from one sample, sequenced in a study of blood T cell repertoires in COVID-19. The table came from immunoSEQ multiplex PCR; TCRdb's copy has only in-frame clones and leaves some out. The profile shows about 140,000 clones, about four fifths of them singletons. What was sequenced was peripheral blood. The receptor source for this set is a woman in her sixties with acute or convalescent COVID-19.

V gene TRBV27 combines with J gene TRBJ1-2, with a weak D call TRBD1 (6 bases). Looked up from germline, CDR1 is MNHEY and CDR2 is SMNVEV (reference sequence). V was trimmed by 5 bases and J by 2 bases, leaving 18 bases between them. The CDR3 length is 16 residues. In DNA form, the CDR3 reads TGTGCCAGCAGTCCCGAATGGGACAACAAGAACTATGGCTACACCTTC. Amino acids: CASSPEWDNKNYGYTF.

V usage is TRBV6-2 or TRBV6-3 and J usage is TRBJ2-7; TRBD2 aligns across 14 bases. Germline trimming cut 5 bases from V and 7 bases from J; bases unmatched to any gene: 7. Germline CDR1 and CDR2: MNHEY and SVGEGT. The CDR3 sequence is 15 residues long. CDR3: CASSRGTSGSGEQYF. For the CDR3, the DNA is TGTGCCAGCAGTCGTGGGACTAGCGGGAGCGGAGAGCAGTACTTC.

The V and J genes are TRBV12-3 or TRBV12-4 and TRBJ2-2; TRBD1 aligns across 7 bases. V was clipped by 11 bases and J by 0 bases; unmatched bases: 3. The CDR3 runs 13 residues. In DNA, the CDR3 is TGTGCCCAGGGACAGACGAACACCGGGGAGCTGTTTTTT. It encodes CAQGQTNTGELFF.

The chain is built from TRBV11-2 and TRBJ2-7; 16 nucleotides match TRBD2. CDR3 length: 16 amino acids. The ends lost 5 bases at V and 4 bases at J; junction bases unmatched: 5. The germline V gene has CDR1 SGHAT and CDR2 FQNNGV. As DNA, the CDR3 is TGTGCCAGCAGCGCGGGACTAGCGGGAGGGTTGTACGAGCAGTACTTC. Its translation: CASSAGLAGGLYEQYF.

The gene calls are TRBV30 and TRBJ2-5; D is possibly TRBD1 (6 bases). V gave up 0 bases and J gave up 2 bases, with 13 bases separating them. This CDR3 contains 15 residues. Looked up from germline, CDR1 is GTSNPN and CDR2 is SVGIG (reference sequence). CDR3 nucleotide sequence: TGTGCCTGGAGTGTACGCAGGGGTTTACAAGAGACCCAGTACTTC. As protein: CAWSVRRGLQETQYF.

DNA for the CDR3: TGTGCCAGCAGCGTGGCTAGCGCCTCCACAGATACGCAGTATTTT. Amino acid sequence: CASSVASASTDTQYF. V is TRBV9 and J is TRBJ2-3, with D perhaps TRBD2 (6 bases). CDR1 and CDR2 (germline): SGDLS, YYNGEE. The CDR3 is 15 amino acids. Trimming cost V 2 bases and J 2 bases, with 12 bases left between them. Full variable domain (rest looked up from reference TRBV9 and TRBJ2-3): DSGVTQTPKHLITATGQRVTLRCSPRSGDLSVYWYQQSLDQGLQFLIQYYNGEERAKGNILERFSAQQFPDLHSELNLSSLELGDSALYFCASSVASASTDTQYFGPGTRLTVL.

The chain is built from TRBV5-4 and TRBJ2-7, with D tentatively TRBD1 (7 bases). Germline V CDR1 and CDR2: SGHNT, YYREEE (reference sequence). The CDR3 sequence is 13 residues long. Between the trimmed V and J ends, which lost 3 bases and 2 bases, there was a span of 9 bases. CDR3 nucleotide sequence: TGTGCCAGCAGCTCCAGGGGGGCCTACGAGCAGTACTTC. It is translated as CASSSRGAYEQYF.

This clone was picked up one time. V and J are TRBV4-3 and TRBJ2-7; D perhaps matches TRBD1 (6 bases). CDR3 length: 15 residues. Trimming shortened V by 1 base and J by 2 bases, and 12 bases separated the two germline ends. The germline V gene encodes CDR1 LGHNA and CDR2 YSLEER. CDR3 sequence: CASSQGLEGAYEQYF. In DNA, the CDR3 is TGCGCCAGCAGCCAAGGTCTAGAGGGGGCCTACGAGCAGTACTTC.